A single T cell receptor beta chain is shown here with its context. Its target is not known. Profiled with immunoSEQ multiplex PCR; TCRdb holds only in-frame clones, not every one. The sample yields more than 45,000 clones, about 70% seen once. Germline lookup yields CDR1 SEHNR and CDR2 FQNEAQ (reference sequence). The CDR3 has 14 residues. Trimming left V 5 bases short and J 4 bases short, with 15 bases between. This entry comes from a study of STAT5B mutations in CD4+ large granular lymphocyte leukemia. The study's findings and limits: Top patient clones used TRBV06 genes more often: 8/27 versus 2/35 in controls.

This TCR derives from a human donor in good health. The sample comprised CD4+ T cells from blood buffy coats. The chain is built from TRBV7-9 and TRBJ2-7; D assignment may be TRBD1 or TRBD2 (5 bases each). CDR3 amino acids: CASSGSGREYEQYV. CDR3 DNA: TGTGCCAGCAGCGGTAGTGGCAGGGAGTACGAGCAGTACGTC.